The 25 T cell receptor beta chains in this list originate from one sample, sequenced in a study of beta chain features in type 1 diabetes. Investigators reverse transcribed all isolated RNA, so they sequenced expressed TCRB transcripts. The protocol was immunoSEQ multiplex PCR, while the TCRdb copy is restricted to in-frame clones and leaves out a portion. The repertoire holds about 180,000 clones, with about 13% as singletons. The sequencing sample was made of central memory CD4+ T cells from blood. These receptors all stem from a woman between 18 and 29 years old in good health.

The chain couples TRBV4-2 to TRBJ2-3; 8 nucleotides agree with TRBD2. The CDR3 contains 17 residues. Trimming at V came to 1 base and at J to 9 bases, leaving 15 bases not matched to a gene. CDR1 and CDR2 (germline): LGHNA, YNFKEQ. Written as DNA, the CDR3 is TGTGCCAGCAGCCAAGGATTACTAGCGGAGGGGTCGTGGACGCAGTATTTT. It yields the protein CASSQGLLAEGSWTQYF.

This clone has a handful of counts. The CDR3 sequence: CASSQEPGLEGNIQYF. CDR3 in DNA: TGTGCCAGCAGCCAAGAACCGGGACTTGAGGGGAACATTCAGTACTTC. This chain uses TRBV4-2 with TRBJ2-4, with TRBD2 as a possible D gene (6 bases). CDR1 is LGHNA and CDR2 is YNFKEQ in the germline V gene. Trimming shortened V by 0 bases and J by 7 bases, and 16 bases separated the two germline ends. The CDR3 totals 16 residues.

This chain connects TRBV15 to TRBJ1-5; D uncertain. There are 15 residues in the CDR3. Germline CDR1 is LNHNV and CDR2 is YYDKDF (reference sequence). Between the trimmed V and J ends, which lost 1 base and 1 base, there was a span of 8 bases. The CDR3 spells CATSRAGPSNQPQHF. CDR3 bases: TGTGCCACCAGCAGAGCTGGGCCGAGCAATCAGCCCCAGCATTTT.

This clone has more than one count but fewer than ten. V and J are TRBV28 and TRBJ2-7; 7 bases map to TRBD1. CDR1 and CDR2 from the germline V gene are MDHEN and SYDVKM. The CDR3 contains 14 residues. With V trimmed by 3 bases and J by 6 bases, 8 bases remained unmatched. The CDR3 here is CASSLVQGKREQYF. CDR3 DNA: TGTGCCAGCAGTTTGGTACAGGGGAAGCGCGAGCAGTACTTC.

The chain uses TRBV5-1 and TRBJ2-3; D perhaps matches TRBD2 (5 bases). The V and J ends lost 0 bases and 7 bases respectively, with 12 bases between them. The CDR3 is 14 residues long. Germline V gene data show CDR1 as SGHRS and CDR2 as YFSETQ. CDR3 DNA: TGCGCCAGCAGCTTGGAAGCCCAGCGGCATACGCAGTATTTT. Protein sequence: CASSLEAQRHTQYF.

The chain uses TRBV25-1 and TRBJ2-5; 16 positions match TRBD2. The DNA end lines up better with TRBJ2-7; the J call may be wrong. This CDR3 spans 18 amino acids. Germline V gene lookup returns CDR1 MGHDK and CDR2 SYGVNS. This CDR3 reads CASSPGLAGGPPTYEQYF. The CDR3 coding sequence is TGTGCCAGTTCTCCGGGACTAGCGGGAGGGCCTCCTACCTACGAGCAGTACTTC.

This clone appeared a few times. This chain connects TRBV7-6 to TRBJ2-2; no clear D gene. Germline-derived CDR1 and CDR2 are SGHVS and FNYEAQ. Trimming left V 6 bases short and J 1 base short, with 9 bases between. This CDR3 spans 14 amino acids. CDR3 amino acids: CASSPQWNTGELFF. The CDR3 DNA reads TGTGCCAGCAGTCCCCAGTGGAACACCGGGGAGCTGTTTTTT.

V usage is TRBV7-9 and J usage is TRBJ2-5; D gene uncertain. Germline CDR1 is SEHNR and CDR2 is FQNEAQ (reference sequence). This CDR3 has 12 amino acids. The V and J ends lost 5 bases and 5 bases respectively, with 9 bases between them. Here the CDR3 reads CASSPQLETQYF. In DNA, the CDR3 is TGTGCCAGCAGCCCGCAGTTGGAGACCCAGTACTTC.

The chain joins TRBV6-1 to TRBJ2-3; 9 bases match TRBD1. Looked up from germline, CDR1 is MNHNS and CDR2 is SASEGT. The CDR3 loop spans 14 amino acids. The V and J ends lost 8 bases and 3 bases, in that order; junction bases with no gene match: 6. Written as DNA, the CDR3 is TGTGCCAGCGGTGGACAGGGGAGAACAGATACGCAGTATTTT. Its protein product is CASGGQGRTDTQYF.

The chain joins TRBV9 to TRBJ2-7; 8 nucleotides match TRBD2. This CDR3 comprises 14 residues. The J segment lost 7 bases and the V segment lost 2 bases, leaving 8 bases of the junction unmatched. Germline V gene sequence: CDR1 SGDLS, CDR2 YYNGEE. DNA of the CDR3: TGTGCCAGCAGCGTTCAAGCGGGGGCGGAAGAGCAGTACTTC. This gives the protein CASSVQAGAEEQYF. Full variable domain (remainder filled in from reference TRBV9 and TRBJ2-7): DSGVTQTPKHLITATGQRVTLRCSPRSGDLSVYWYQQSLDQGLQFLIQYYNGEERAKGNILERFSAQQFPDLHSELNLSSLELGDSALYFCASSVQAGAEEQYFGPGTRLTVT.

The rearrangement joins TRBV2 to TRBJ2-5, with 8 bases fitting TRBD2. The germline CDR1 and CDR2 sequences are SNHLY and FYNNEI. V lost 6 bases and J lost 1; bases outside the gene matches: 4. The CDR3 sequence is 14 residues long. CDR3 protein: CASSQTSGQETQYF. The CDR3 region has the DNA TGTGCCAGCAGCCAAACTAGCGGCCAAGAGACCCAGTACTTC.

The DNA for the CDR3 is TGCGCCAGCACCTTAGCGGTGGACAATGAGCAGTTCTTC. Translated: CASTLAVDNEQFF. J is TRBJ2-1 and V is TRBV5-1, with D tentatively TRBD2 (6 bases). There are 13 residues in the CDR3. Germline V gene lookup returns CDR1 SGHRS and CDR2 YFSETQ. The V end lost 6 bases, the J end lost 5 bases, and 12 bases lay between the germline ends.

The chain has TRBV4-3 and TRBJ2-7, with TRBD1 identical over 9 bases. Trimming took 0 bases from V and 4 from J; bases not matched to a gene: 4. The V gene's germline CDR1 is LGHNA and CDR2 YSLEER. CDR3 length: 15 amino acids. CDR3 protein: CASSQEGQGRYEQYF. The CDR3 nucleotides are TGCGCCAGCAGCCAAGAGGGACAGGGCAGGTACGAGCAGTACTTC.

This chain links TRBV6-5 with TRBJ2-4; D call uncertain. CDR3 length equals 12 residues. Deletions cut 2 bases from V and 14 bases from J, with 13 bases between. The germline gives CDR1 MNHEY, CDR2 SVGAGI. The CDR3 sequence is CASSYLSDVKYF. In nucleotides, the CDR3 is TGTGCCAGCAGTTACCTAAGTGATGTTAAGTACTTC.

This clone appeared a few times. The chain carries TRBV6-6 and TRBJ2-3, with 11 bases aligning to TRBD2. Germline V CDR1 and CDR2: MNHNY, SVGAGI (reference sequence). CDR3 length equals 16 residues. Trimming at V came to 0 bases and at J to 2 bases, leaving 1 base not matched to a gene. Here the CDR3 reads CASSYSTSGITDTQYF. CDR3 DNA: TGTGCCAGCAGTTACTCGACTAGCGGGATCACAGATACGCAGTATTTT.

Details on this clone: At one boundary the junction diverges from the germline segment, which might be a read error. The chain links TRBV27 to TRBJ1-1; a weak D match, TRBD1 (5 bases). From germline, CDR1 is MNHEY and CDR2 SMNVEV (reference sequence). The CDR3 runs to 13 residues. The CDR3 sequence is CASSSRAQPQGGF. The CDR3 region has the DNA TGTGCCAGCAGTTCCAGGGCTCAGCCGCAAGGTGGGTTT.

The chain has TRBV11-2 and TRBJ2-1; 11 bases map to TRBD2. V gave up 2 bases and J gave up 5 bases; unmatched junction bases: 8. The CDR3 has 17 amino acids. Germline loops: CDR1 SGHAT, CDR2 FQNNGV. CDR3 in amino acids: CASSLRRLAGSNNEQFF. As DNA, the CDR3 is TGTGCCAGCAGCTTAAGGCGACTAGCGGGATCCAACAATGAGCAGTTCTTC.

This clone was counted a few times. The chain combines TRBV16 with TRBJ1-4; 9 bases match TRBD1. J was trimmed by 8 bases and V by 0 bases; bases with no gene match: 4. Looked up from germline, CDR1 is KGHSY and CDR2 is FQNENV. The CDR3 extends over 15 amino acids. CDR3 nucleotides: TGTGCCAGCAGCCAATCCGGGACAGGGCGCGAAAAACTGTTTTTT. It is translated as CASSQSGTGREKLFF.

The rearrangement links TRBV5-1 to TRBJ1-2, with D perhaps TRBD1 (5 bases). CDR3 size: 15 residues. V shed 4 bases and J shed 6 bases, with 19 bases lying between them. Germline-derived CDR1 and CDR2 are SGHRS and YFSETQ. The CDR3, as DNA: TGCGCCAGCAGCCCAGACAGCCACGGGTTAGATGGCTACACCTTC. This codes for CASSPDSHGLDGYTF.

This clone was found a few times. This rearrangement joins TRBV6-5 to TRBJ2-7; possibly TRBD1 for D (6 bases). There are 14 residues in the CDR3. CDR1 and CDR2 from the germline V gene are MNHEY and SVGAGI. The V end lost 2 bases, the J end lost 3 bases, and 11 bases lay between the germline ends. CDR3 protein: CASSYNRVGYEQYF. The CDR3 DNA is TGTGCCAGCAGTTACAACAGGGTAGGCTACGAGCAGTACTTC.

This chain connects TRBV29-1 to TRBJ2-2, with D tentatively TRBD2 (5 bases). The CDR3 consists of 15 residues. Germline V gene sequence: CDR1 SQVTM, CDR2 ANQGSEA. V was pared by 5 bases and J by 6 bases, with 19 bases between. The CDR3 DNA reads as TGCAGCGTTCGCACTGGGCGGGTACTCTCCGGGGAGCTGTTTTTT. The encoded protein is CSVRTGRVLSGELFF.

This clone was seen a handful of times. The same CDR3 arises from other DNA sequences in this sample as well. This chain connects TRBV9 to TRBJ2-3; the D is unclear. Germline CDR1 SGDLS, CDR2 YYNGEE. V lost 0 bases to trimming and J lost 5 bases, with 4 bases between them. The CDR3 runs 12 residues. The CDR3 DNA sequence: TGTGCCAGCAGCGTAGCTCTAGATACGCAGTATTTT. It yields the protein CASSVALDTQYF.

This clone was detected a few times. The chain combines TRBV30 with TRBJ2-2; 7 bases line up with TRBD2. CDR1 is GTSNPN, CDR2 SVGIG, per germline (reference sequence). This CDR3 comprises 15 residues. V dropped 3 bases and J dropped 1; count of bases not matched to a gene: 5. CDR3 amino acids: CAWSAGTMNTGELFF. Written as DNA, the CDR3 is TGTGCCTGGAGCGCCGGGACTATGAACACCGGGGAGCTGTTTTTT. The complete variable domain, with remaining parts taken from reference TRBV30 and TRBJ2-2, reads SQTIHQWPATLVQPVGSPLSLECTVEGTSNPNLYWYRQAAGRGLQLLFYSVGIGQISSEVPQNLSASRPQDRQFILSSKKLLLSDSGFYLCAWSAGTMNTGELFFGEGSRLTVL.

This clone has just a few counts. The chain joins TRBV4-2 to TRBJ2-7; D is possibly TRBD2 (5 bases). The germline V gene has CDR1 LGHNA and CDR2 YNFKEQ. This CDR3 spans 15 amino acids. V shed 4 bases and J shed 0 bases, with 13 bases lying between them. The CDR3: CASSRGEGSSYEQYF. The CDR3 bases are TGTGCCAGCAGCCGCGGTGAGGGAAGCTCCTACGAGCAGTACTTC.

In its sample, this clone was seen a few times. The rearrangement links TRBV5-1 to TRBJ2-1, with 10 bases identical to TRBD2. The germline CDR1 and CDR2 sequences are SGHRS and YFSETQ. The CDR3 sequence is 17 residues long. Trimming removed 5 bases from V and 6 bases from J; junction bases left unmatched: 14. The CDR3 protein is CASRWSSGSPDPNEQFF. The CDR3 region has the DNA TGCGCCAGCAGATGGTCTAGCGGGAGTCCCGATCCCAATGAGCAGTTCTTC.